The clone carrying this T cell receptor (beta chain) was counted at least ten times. Its antigen is as yet unknown. The data stem from a study of read filtering for tumor transcriptome and immune sequencing. Points from the study as a whole: RNA-seq captured clonotypes less deeply and reliably than IR-seq.

Molecular barcoded adaptors covering alpha/delta and beta/gamma chains were used on approximately 440 ng RNA. Via MiXCR, TCRdb re-called the reads, giving one row per CDR3 protein. The data hold roughly 82,000 distinct CDR3 sequences, with 9% to 15% observed a single time. The sequence was obtained from a donor older than 35 with multiple myeloma. The material sequenced was a population of CD138-negative cells sorted from bone marrow.

This CDR3 reads CASSSRLGGGGARWSNQPQHF. DNA for the CDR3: TGTGCCAGCAGTTCCCGTCTAGGGGGAGGGGGCGCGAGGTGGAGCAATCAGCCCCAGCATTTT. The genes are TRBV12-3 or TRBV12-4 and TRBJ1-5; 7 nucleotides align to TRBD1. V shed 4 bases, J shed 1 base, and the junction held 22 bases outside the gene matches. The CDR3 has 21 residues.